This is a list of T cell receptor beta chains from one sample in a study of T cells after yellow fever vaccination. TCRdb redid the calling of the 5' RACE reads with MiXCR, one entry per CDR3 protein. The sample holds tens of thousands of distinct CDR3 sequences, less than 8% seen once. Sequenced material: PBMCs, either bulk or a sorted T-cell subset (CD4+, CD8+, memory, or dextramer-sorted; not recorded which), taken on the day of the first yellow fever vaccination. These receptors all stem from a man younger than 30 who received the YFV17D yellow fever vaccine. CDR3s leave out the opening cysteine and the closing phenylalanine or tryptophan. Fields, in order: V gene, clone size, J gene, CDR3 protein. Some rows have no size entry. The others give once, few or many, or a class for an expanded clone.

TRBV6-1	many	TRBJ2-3	ASRLGPTSTDTQY
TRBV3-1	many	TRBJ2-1	ASSPFDRVRDNEQF
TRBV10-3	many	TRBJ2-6	AIRGTGGSASGANVLT
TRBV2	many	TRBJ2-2	ASSDLGLAGGPTGELF
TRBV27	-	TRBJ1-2	ASRTGTGFGYT
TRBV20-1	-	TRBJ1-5	SARGQGGQPQH
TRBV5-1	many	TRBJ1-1	ASSWTLGTEAF
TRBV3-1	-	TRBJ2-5	ASSRAGPGGETQY
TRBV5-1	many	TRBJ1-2	ASSSQGFGGYT
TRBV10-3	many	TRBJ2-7	AISESDSSYEQY
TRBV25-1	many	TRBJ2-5	ASSEKTMQETQY
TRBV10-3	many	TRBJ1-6	AISESVDSYNSPLH
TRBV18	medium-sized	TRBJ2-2	ASSEVRSNTGELF
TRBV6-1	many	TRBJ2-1	ASRRGGSGGIDEQF
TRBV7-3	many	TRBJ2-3	ASSRAGGLTDTQY
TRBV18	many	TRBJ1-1	ASSPQGADTEAF
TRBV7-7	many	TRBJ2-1	ASSPEQVGEQF
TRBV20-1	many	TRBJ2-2	SARTTLGTGELF
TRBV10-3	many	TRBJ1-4	AISGLQNEKLF
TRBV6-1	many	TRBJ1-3	ATRRGFSGNTIY
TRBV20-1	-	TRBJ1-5	SARFGVWGQGVPPQH
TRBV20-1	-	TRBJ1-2	SANRLANYGYT
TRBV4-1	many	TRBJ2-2	ASSLNTRRDTGELF
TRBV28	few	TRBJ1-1	ASSATGNTEAF